This TCR beta chain is from a study of T cell repertoires in cytomegalovirus infection (dated by TCRdb to about 2019). Some background on the complete study: Alongside well-studied HLA-B-restricted epitopes, the peptide stimulations were aimed at recently identified HLA-C-restricted CMV epitopes, whose presentation resists viral immunomodulation. The HLA type of each donor mattered for the analysis, because public TCR beta signatures pointed to carriage of CMV infection along with the matching HLA type.

The treatment or condition label on this specimen signifies: in vitro stimulation with specific CMV peptide epitopes to enrich CMV-specific T cells. Study-level results and caveats: The ex vivo response was dominated by HLA-C-restricted CMV-specific TCR beta clonotypes, which also provided the single most frequent clonotype in two of eight donors. In both this cohort and an independent cohort of 350 to 400 donors, the cumulative frequency of public TCR beta family members distinguished carriers of CMV infection plus the relevant HLA type.

In its sample, this clonotype was seen once. Its recognized antigen is unknown. No quality values exist for individual bases; no much larger clone is one base distant. Evidence from one read is weak. This sample was sequenced with an Illumina HiSeq 1500. The public sequencing data were trimmed at Q25 with fastp and processed into clonotypes with MiXCR by TCRdb, which kept only in-frame beta chains. Rows with one shared CDR3 protein collapse into an entry with the most common genes and DNA. The sample table contains some 480,000 distinct CDR3 sequences; only one count was recorded for roughly a third of them. About 17% of the sample comes from the top ten. From the cysteine through the phenylalanine, the CDR3 covers 14 amino acids. The DNA shown is the 42-base CDR3, in frame from base 1. In the germline V gene (reference sequence), CDR1 corresponds to DFQATT and CDR2 to SNEGSKA. The germline V end is reduced by 3 bases and the J end by 6 bases; junction bases left unmatched: 1.

Recombination joined TRBV20-1 with TRBJ2-1; TRBD2 aligns with 14 central bases. The input for sequencing was cultured PBMCs, taken from culture after CMV antigen stimulation. This receptor was identified in a human donor in good health (CMV status not recorded). Some clones in this sample may be carry-over from other donors' samples. The nucleotide sequence is TGCAGTGCTAGGGGGACTAGCGGGGGCAATGAGCAGTTCTTC. The translation is CSARGTSGGNEQFF.